Listed here are 21 T cell receptor beta chains from one sample, sequenced in a study of post-analysis software for immune sequencing data. These receptors' targets are unknown. Study-wide results and limits: Five TRBV segments occurring more often in patients than controls included TRBV5-6, TRBV5-1 and TRBV20-1.

Unique molecular identifiers had been added to the TCR beta cDNA libraries. TCRdb re-derived calls from the PCR reads in MiXCR, one entry per CDR3 protein. Here the sample spans roughly 870,000 distinct CDR3 sequences, approximately 57% being singletons. Input material: blood. Receptor source: a girl aged 10-17 years with multiple sclerosis.

Remarks on this clonotype: One junction end does not reproduce the germline sequence, and a read error may be involved. The gene calls are TRBV19 and TRBJ2-7; 10 positions match TRBD2. The germline gives CDR1 LNHDA, CDR2 SQIVND (reference sequence). The CDR3 length is 19 residues. The CDR3 sequence: CASSIAHPSGGTVFYEQYF. As DNA, the CDR3 is TGCGCCAGTAGTATAGCCCACCCTAGCGGGGGCACGGTGTTCTACGAGCAGTACTTC.

A note on this clonotype: At one of its ends the junction is not consistent with the germline gene, which may arise from a read error. This chain connects TRBV2 to TRBJ2-7, with D tentatively TRBD1 (5 bases). The CDR3 spans 13 residues. Germline CDR1 and CDR2: SNHLY and FYNNEI. The CDR3 bases are TGCGCCAGCAGTGAGACAGTCTCCTACGAGCAGTACTTC. Translating gives CASSETVSYEQYF.

The chain has TRBV5-1 and TRBJ1-5, with D maybe TRBD1 (6 bases). The CDR3 is 15 amino acids. Germline lookup yields CDR1 SGHRS and CDR2 YFSETQ. Trimming removed 2 bases from V and 4 bases from J, with 13 bases in between. The CDR3 spells CASSFAGGENQPQHF. The CDR3 DNA is TGCGCCAGCAGCTTCGCTGGGGGCGAAAATCAGCCCCAGCATTTT.

This chain links TRBV10-3 with TRBJ2-1; 7 bases are a match to TRBD2. Looked up from germline, CDR1 is ENHRY and CDR2 is SYGVKD. J was trimmed by 1 base and V by 6 bases; bases with no gene match: 9. CDR3 size: 16 residues. DNA of the CDR3: TGTGCCATCAGCCCTTTTACTAGCGAGTCCTACAATGAGCAGTTCTTC. Translated: CAISPFTSESYNEQFF.

This clonotype was counted a few times. The chain carries TRBV20-1 and TRBJ2-7; D tentatively fits TRBD1 or TRBD2 (5 bases each). The J call is in doubt because the DNA end fits TRBJ2-5 better. The CDR3 covers 13 residues. Germline CDR1 DFQATT, CDR2 SNEGSKA (reference sequence). The CDR3 region has the DNA TGCAGTGCACGACAGCCTCCGGGGGAGACCCAGTACTTC. This gives the protein CSARQPPGETQYF.

V and J are TRBV20-1 and TRBJ1-1; perhaps TRBD1 as D (6 bases). V lost 0 bases to trimming and J lost 6 bases, with 17 bases between them. CDR3 size: 15 residues. CDR1 and CDR2 (germline): DFQATT, SNEGSKA (reference sequence). For the CDR3, the DNA is TGCAGTGCTAGAGATCGTAGGGGGGTATATCCTGAAGCTTTCTTT. Translation: CSARDRRGVYPEAFF.

This chain joins TRBV10-1 and TRBJ2-1, with 9 nucleotides matching TRBD2. Trimming removed 2 bases from V and 7 bases from J; junction bases left unmatched: 6. The CDR3 consists of 15 residues. Germline V CDR1 and CDR2: WNHNN, SYGVQD (reference sequence). CDR3 sequence: CASSEAGGPGNEQFF. In DNA form, the CDR3 reads TGCGCCAGCAGTGAGGCGGGAGGGCCGGGAAATGAGCAGTTCTTC.

In its sample, this clonotype was seen once. The chain carries TRBV29-1 and TRBJ2-3, with 8 bases identical to TRBD2. V dropped 1 base and J dropped 6; count of bases not matched to a gene: 18. The CDR3 is 18 residues long. Per germline, CDR1 SQVTM and CDR2 ANQGSEA. This chain's CDR3 is CSVEGAKVLAEAIDTQYF. In DNA form, the CDR3 reads TGCAGCGTTGAAGGGGCGAAGGTACTAGCGGAAGCAATTGATACGCAGTATTTT.

The V and J genes are TRBV20-1 and TRBJ2-1, with D perhaps matching TRBD1 or TRBD2 (6 bases each). The CDR3 is made up of 14 amino acids. The V gene's germline CDR1 is DFQATT and CDR2 SNEGSKA (reference sequence). With 2 bases removed from V and 9 bases from J, the gap between germline ends came to 17 bases. The CDR3 DNA follows: TGCAGTGCTAGAATCCCCCTTGGGGGGCTTGAGCAGTTCTTC. Translated, it gives CSARIPLGGLEQFF.

V usage is TRBV25-1 and J usage is TRBJ2-7; 8 bases are a match to TRBD2. The germline CDR1 and CDR2 sequences are MGHDK and SYGVNS. This CDR3 comprises 15 residues. Unmatched junction bases numbered 8, after V lost 2 bases and J lost 5 bases. The CDR3 nucleotides are TGTGCCAGCAGTGAACCTCGGGGGGGAAACCACGAGCAGTACTTC. Its protein product is CASSEPRGGNHEQYF.

The rearrangement links TRBV6-5 to TRBJ2-7; TRBD2 agrees at 7 bases. The germline gives CDR1 MNHEY, CDR2 SVGAGI. The CDR3 extends over 16 amino acids. V was clipped by 5 bases and J by 1 base; unmatched bases: 11. CDR3 sequence reads: CASSTMGGDQSYEQYF. For the CDR3, the DNA is TGTGCCAGCAGTACCATGGGAGGGGACCAATCCTACGAGCAGTACTTC.

This clonotype appeared a single time. V usage is TRBV13 and J usage is TRBJ2-1, with 8 positions matching TRBD2. CDR3 length equals 15 residues. Trimming cost V 5 bases and J 7 bases; bases outside gene matches: 10. Germline CDR1 reads PRHDT; CDR2 reads FYEKMQ (reference sequence). The CDR3 spells CASSQIGGGTNEQFF. CDR3 DNA: TGTGCCAGCAGCCAGATAGGCGGGGGGACGAATGAGCAGTTCTTC. Based on the CDR3 plus reference TRBV13 and TRBJ2-1, the full variable domain is AAGVIQSPRHLIKEKRETATLKCYPIPRHDTVYWYQQGPGQDPQFLISFYEKMQSDKGSIPDRFSAQQFSDYHSELNMSSLELGDSALYFCASSQIGGGTNEQFFGPGTRLTVL.

This clonotype was observed a handful of times. The chain is built from TRBV6-5 and TRBJ2-7; weak D call: TRBD2 (6 bases). CDR1 is MNHEY, CDR2 SVGAGI, per germline. There are 11 residues in the CDR3. The V and J ends lost 6 bases and 6 bases respectively, with 9 bases between them. The CDR3 is CASRDYGEQYF. Here the CDR3 DNA reads TGTGCCAGCAGGGACTATGGCGAGCAGTACTTC.

In its sample, this clonotype was seen once. The V gene is TRBV13, the J gene TRBJ2-1, with 12 bases identical to TRBD2. V shed 4 bases, J shed 6 bases, and the junction held 4 bases outside the gene matches. The germline gives CDR1 PRHDT, CDR2 FYEKMQ (reference sequence). There are 15 residues in the CDR3. CDR3 in DNA: TGTGCCAGCAGCTCACTAGCGGGAGGTTCCAATGAGCAGTTCTTC. It yields the protein CASSSLAGGSNEQFF.

The CDR3: CASSLGGPGTDTQYF. CDR3 coding DNA: TGTGCCAGCAGTTTGGGGGGGCCGGGCACAGATACGCAGTATTTT. The V gene is TRBV12-3 or TRBV12-4, the J gene TRBJ2-3; perhaps TRBD2 as D (7 bases). Trimming stripped 3 bases from V and 1 base from J, with 11 bases between. The CDR3 extends over 15 amino acids.

The chain combines TRBV7-9 with TRBJ2-7, with 8 bases identical to TRBD1. This CDR3 is 16 amino acids long. Germline V gives CDR1 SEHNR, CDR2 FQNEAQ (reference sequence). V was clipped by 2 bases and J by 5 bases; unmatched bases: 11. CDR3 residues: CASSLPYSDRAHEQYF. The CDR3 DNA sequence: TGTGCCAGCAGCTTACCTTATTCGGACAGGGCGCACGAGCAGTACTTC.

V usage is TRBV5-1 and J usage is TRBJ2-5, with D possibly matching TRBD1 (5 bases). The germline V gene has CDR1 SGHRS and CDR2 YFSETQ. The CDR3 spans 15 residues. V was trimmed by 1 base and J by 1 base, leaving 11 bases between them. CDR3 region: CASSLQGQGQETQYF. The DNA of the CDR3 is TGCGCCAGCAGCTTGCAAGGGCAGGGCCAAGAGACCCAGTACTTC. Drawing the rest from reference TRBV5-1 and TRBJ2-5, the complete variable domain is KAGVTQTPRYLIKTRGQQVTLSCSPISGHRSVSWYQQTPGQGLQFLFEYFSETQRNKGNFPGRFSGRQFSNSRSEMNVSTLELGDSALYLCASSLQGQGQETQYFGPGTRLLVL.

The chain is built from TRBV2 and TRBJ2-4, with D possibly TRBD2 on 5 matching bases. The J call is doubtful: the DNA matches TRBJ2-7 better. CDR1 and CDR2 from the germline V gene are SNHLY and FYNNEI. CDR3 length: 15 amino acids. DNA for the CDR3: TGTGCCAGCAACCCTAACGGGATCCGACCCTACGAGCAGTACTTC. Its translation: CASNPNGIRPYEQYF.

The rearrangement links TRBV6-5 to TRBJ1-1, with 7 bases matching TRBD1. This CDR3 comprises 14 residues. In germline, CDR1 is MNHEY, CDR2 SVGAGI. V lost 8 bases to trimming and J lost 4 bases; unmatched junction nucleotides: 10. The CDR3 loop reads CASGVSGGTTEAFF. The CDR3 nucleotides are TGTGCCAGCGGGGTTTCAGGGGGGACCACTGAAGCTTTCTTT.

CDR3 nucleotide sequence: TGTGCCAGCAGCTCAGTAAGAAATCAGCCCCAGCATTTT. Protein product: CASSSVRNQPQHF. The chain has TRBV7-2 and TRBJ1-5; D unclear. CDR1 and CDR2 from the germline V gene are SGHTA and FQGNSA. The length of the CDR3 is 13 residues. V was pared by 4 bases and J by 4 bases, with 8 bases between.

The chain recombines TRBV7-2 with TRBJ2-3; 10 bases line up with TRBD1. This CDR3 is built from 17 residues. Germline trimming cut 0 bases from V and 2 bases from J; bases unmatched to any gene: 5. Germline V gives CDR1 SGHTA, CDR2 FQGNSA. The CDR3 coding sequence is TGTGCCAGCAGCTTAGCGAAGACAGGGGGCTCCACAGATACGCAGTATTTT. It specifies CASSLAKTGGSTDTQYF.